These 16 T cell receptor beta chains were sequenced from one sample in a study of blood T cells in healthy people across ages. Through a sample-barcoded 5' primer and a J-beta primer mix, a second PCR was run for about 6 to 11 cycles. MiXCR was run by TCRdb on the 5' RACE reads, yielding one entry per CDR3 protein. The sample consists of around 1,000,000 distinct CDR3 sequences, almost 25% of them appearing once. The same data also contributed to another study, on T cells of mothers and their children.

Sequenced input: blood. These receptors were obtained from a girl aged 2 to 9 in good health.

This chain joins TRBV29-1 and TRBJ2-1, with TRBD2 matching over 9 bases. After removal of 5 bases from V and 6 bases from J, the junction contained 11 bases not matched to a gene. The length of the CDR3 is 15 residues. Per germline, CDR1 SQVTM and CDR2 ANQGSEA. CDR3 sequence (DNA): TGCAGCGTTCCTAAGGGGGCGGGGGGGCCCAATGAGCAGTTCTTC. Amino acids: CSVPKGAGGPNEQFF.

The chain recombines TRBV7-2 with TRBJ1-1, with 7 bases identical to TRBD1. This CDR3 comprises 16 residues. The germline V gene encodes CDR1 SGHTA and CDR2 FQGNSA. V lost 4 bases, J lost 1 base, and 9 bases stayed unmatched. The CDR3 region has the DNA TGTGCCAGCAGCTCAAGCAGACAGGGCTCGAACACTGAAGCTTTCTTT. This codes for CASSSSRQGSNTEAFF.

In DNA, the CDR3 is TGTGCCAGCAGCAACTATCACAGCTGGGGGATCTCCTACGAGCAGTACTTC. Translated, it gives CASSNYHSWGISYEQYF. The chain joins TRBV11-2 to TRBJ2-1, with D possibly being TRBD1 or TRBD2 (5 bases each). TRBJ2-7 explains the end of the DNA better; the J call may be wrong. Germline CDR1 and CDR2: SGHAT and FQNNGV. This CDR3 is built from 17 residues.

About this clonotype itself: This is likely a read error, given that the CDR3 carries no conserved phenylalanine or tryptophan at its end. The chain carries TRBV9 and TRBJ2-7; tentative D call: TRBD1 (5 bases). The V end lost 0 bases, the J end lost 3 bases, and 10 bases lay between the germline ends. CDR1 and CDR2 (germline): SGDLS, YYNGEE. This CDR3 comprises 14 residues. The CDR3 sequence is CASSVDPRDYEQYS. For the CDR3, the DNA is TGTGCCAGCAGCGTAGATCCCAGGGACTACGAGCAGTACTCC.

The V gene is TRBV7-9, the J gene TRBJ2-7; 10 bases align to TRBD2. The junction had 7 bases not matched to a gene; V was cut back by 8 bases and J by 0 bases. CDR1 and CDR2 (germline): SEHNR, FQNEAQ (reference sequence). The CDR3 contains 15 residues. The CDR3 DNA reads TGTGCCAGCGGCTCTCTAGCGGGGGACTCCTACGAGCAGTACTTC. It yields the protein CASGSLAGDSYEQYF.

This clonotype has a handful of counts. V gene TRBV7-9 combines with J gene TRBJ1-1; perhaps TRBD1 as D (5 bases). From germline, CDR1 is SEHNR and CDR2 FQNEAQ (reference sequence). CDR3 size: 12 residues. V was shortened by 5 bases and J by 14 bases, with 18 bases between the two germline ends. The CDR3 here is CASSLGHGEGFF. The CDR3 DNA reads TGTGCCAGCAGCCTGGGGCACGGGGAAGGGTTCTTT.

This clonotype has more than one count but fewer than ten. This rearrangement joins TRBV5-1 to TRBJ2-5; TRBD2 is a possible D gene (6 bases). V was shortened by 0 bases and J by 5 bases, with 20 bases between the two germline ends. The CDR3 totals 17 residues. Germline CDR1 reads SGHRS; CDR2 reads YFSETQ. The CDR3 DNA reads TGCGCCAGCAGCTTGGAGCGCATGGAGGGGTGGCCGGAGACCCAGTACTTC. Translating it yields CASSLERMEGWPETQYF.

A few counts support this clonotype. V gene TRBV29-1 combines with J gene TRBJ2-5; D unresolved. The DNA end lines up better with TRBJ2-1; the J call may be wrong. Germline lookup yields CDR1 SQVTM and CDR2 ANQGSEA. The CDR3 extends over 11 amino acids. This chain's CDR3 is CSIPLGSEQFF. CDR3 nucleotide sequence: TGCAGCATCCCTCTGGGGTCAGAGCAGTTCTTC.

Only a few counts were recorded for this clonotype. The V and J genes are TRBV20-1 and TRBJ2-5; D gene ambiguous. Deletions cut 3 bases from V and 4 bases from J, with 6 bases between. The germline gives CDR1 DFQATT, CDR2 SNEGSKA (reference sequence). This CDR3 spans 11 amino acids. The CDR3 sequence is CSASWRETQYF. CDR3 sequence (DNA): TGCAGTGCTAGTTGGAGAGAGACCCAGTACTTC.

The chain recombines TRBV12-3 or TRBV12-4 with TRBJ2-1; no clear D. This CDR3 contains 14 residues. Trimming cost V 6 bases and J 10 bases, with 19 bases left between them. The CDR3 is CASSPWAENGEQFF. DNA for the CDR3: TGTGCCAGCAGCCCGTGGGCTGAGAATGGGGAGCAGTTCTTC.

This chain joins TRBV28 and TRBJ1-4; D gene uncertain. The CDR3 sequence is 14 residues long. With 8 bases removed from V and 7 bases from J, the gap between germline ends came to 17 bases. Germline loops: CDR1 MDHEN, CDR2 SYDVKM. In DNA form, the CDR3 reads TGTGCCAGCCGTACTACCTTGTCCGCTGAAAAACTGTTTTTT. Translating gives CASRTTLSAEKLFF.

This chain connects TRBV29-1 to TRBJ1-1; a possible D gene is TRBD1 (6 bases). Germline loops: CDR1 SQVTM, CDR2 ANQGSEA. V dropped 4 bases and J dropped 5 bases, with 17 bases sitting between them. This CDR3 region has 14 residues. The CDR3 DNA sequence: TGCAGCGTTGTAGTTGGGGGCCGGGGAACTGAAGCTTTCTTT. Translation gives CSVVVGGRGTEAFF.

This rearrangement joins TRBV29-1 to TRBJ2-1; D tentatively fits TRBD1 or TRBD2 (5 bases each). The V and J ends lost 8 bases and 5 bases respectively, with 13 bases between them. Germline assignment: CDR1 SQVTM and CDR2 ANQGSEA. The CDR3 is made up of 12 amino acids. The CDR3: CSPWDLNNEQFF. CDR3 nucleotide sequence: TGCAGCCCATGGGACCTAAACAATGAGCAGTTCTTC.

This clonotype was counted between two and nine times. The CDR3 spells CASGPGPQHF. DNA for the CDR3: TGTGCCAGCGGACCGGGGCCCCAGCATTTT. The rearrangement links TRBV28 to TRBJ1-5, with no clear D. Per the germline V gene, CDR1 is MDHEN and CDR2 is SYDVKM. Trimming took off 8 bases at V and 9 bases at J, with 8 bases between the two ends. The CDR3 contains 10 residues. The full variable domain, in which reference TRBV28 and TRBJ1-5 provide the parts outside the CDR3, is DVKVTQSSRYLVKRTGEKVFLECVQDMDHENMFWYRQDPGLGLRLIYFSYDVKMKEKGDIPEGYSVSREKKERFSLILESASTNQTSMYLCASGPGPQHFGDGTRLSIL.

The V and J genes are TRBV27 and TRBJ1-1, with D perhaps matching TRBD1 (6 bases). Per germline, CDR1 MNHEY and CDR2 SMNVEV (reference sequence). The V end was cut by 5 bases, the J end by 5 bases, with 12 bases between. The CDR3 extends over 13 amino acids. As DNA, the CDR3 is TGTGCCAGCAGTACAACAGGGAAGACTGAAGCTTTCTTT. Translated, it gives CASSTTGKTEAFF.

The CDR3 DNA is TGTGCCATCAGCGAGGCTCGGGACAGGGATTACAATGAGCAGTTCTTC. Protein product: CAISEARDRDYNEQFF. This chain links TRBV10-3 with TRBJ2-1, with 9 bases aligning to TRBD1. With 6 bases clipped from V and 4 bases from J, the junction kept 10 bases outside the gene matches. The CDR3 covers 16 residues. The germline V gene has CDR1 ENHRY and CDR2 SYGVKD.